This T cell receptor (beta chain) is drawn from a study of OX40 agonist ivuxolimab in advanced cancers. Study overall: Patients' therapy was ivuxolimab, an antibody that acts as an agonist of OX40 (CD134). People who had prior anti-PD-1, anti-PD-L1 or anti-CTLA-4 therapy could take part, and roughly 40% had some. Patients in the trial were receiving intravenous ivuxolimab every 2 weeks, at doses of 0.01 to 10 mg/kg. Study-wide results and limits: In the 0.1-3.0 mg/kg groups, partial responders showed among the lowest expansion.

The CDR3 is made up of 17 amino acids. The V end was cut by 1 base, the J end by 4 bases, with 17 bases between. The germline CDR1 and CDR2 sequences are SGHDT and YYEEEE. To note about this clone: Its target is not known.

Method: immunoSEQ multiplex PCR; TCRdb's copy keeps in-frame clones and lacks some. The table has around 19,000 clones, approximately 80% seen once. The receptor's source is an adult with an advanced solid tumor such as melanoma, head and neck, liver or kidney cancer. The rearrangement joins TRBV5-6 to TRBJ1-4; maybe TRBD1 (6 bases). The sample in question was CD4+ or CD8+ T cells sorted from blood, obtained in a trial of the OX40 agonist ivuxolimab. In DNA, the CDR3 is TGTGCCAGCAGCTTGACAGGGCGCGGGTTAGTTAATGAAAAACTGTTTTTT. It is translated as CASSLTGRGLVNEKLFF. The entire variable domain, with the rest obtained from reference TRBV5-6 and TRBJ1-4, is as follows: DAGVTQSPTHLIKTRGQQVTLRCSPKSGHDTVSWYQQALGQGPQFIFQYYEEEERQRGNFPDRFSGHQFPNYSSELNVNALLLGDSALYLCASSLTGRGLVNEKLFFGSGTQLSVL.